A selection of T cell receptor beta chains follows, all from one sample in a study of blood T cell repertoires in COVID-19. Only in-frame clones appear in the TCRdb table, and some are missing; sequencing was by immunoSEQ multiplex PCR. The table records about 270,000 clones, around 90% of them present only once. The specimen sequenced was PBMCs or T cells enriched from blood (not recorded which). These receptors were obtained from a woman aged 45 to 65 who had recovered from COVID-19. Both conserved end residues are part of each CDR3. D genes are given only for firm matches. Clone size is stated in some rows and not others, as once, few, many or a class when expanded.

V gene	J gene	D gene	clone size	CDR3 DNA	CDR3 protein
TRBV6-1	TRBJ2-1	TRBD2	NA	TGTGCCAGCAGTGGGAGCGGGAGGGTCACCGACAATGAGCAGTTCTTC	CASSGSGRVTDNEQFF
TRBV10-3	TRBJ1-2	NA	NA	TGTGCCATCAGTGAGCAGGGCGGGAATGGCTACACCTTC	CAISEQGGNGYTF
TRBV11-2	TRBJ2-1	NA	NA	TGTGCCAGCAGCCCACGACTTACGAGCTCCTACAATGAGCAGTTCTTC	CASSPRLTSSYNEQFF
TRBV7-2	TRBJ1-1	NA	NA	TGTGCCAGCAGCTTGCGGCAGAACACTGAAGCTTTCTTT	CASSLRQNTEAFF
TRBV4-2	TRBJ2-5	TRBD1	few	TGTGCCAGCAGCCCAGGGGGCCGGGAGACCCAGTACTTC	CASSPGGRETQYF
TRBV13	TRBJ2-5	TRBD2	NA	TGTGCCAGCAGCTTTAGCGGGAGGGCCGTCGAGACCCAGTACTTC	CASSFSGRAVETQYF
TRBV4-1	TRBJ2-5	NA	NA	TGCGCCAGCAGCCAAGGTTACTGGGGCGGACCGCAAGAGACCCAGTACTTC	CASSQGYWGGPQETQYF
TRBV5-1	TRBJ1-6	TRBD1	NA	TGCGCCAGCAGCCATGGACAGGGTTCACCCCTCCACTTT	CASSHGQGSPLHF
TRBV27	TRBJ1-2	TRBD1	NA	TGTGCCAGCAGTTTAAAGCAGGGGGGTAACTATGGCTACACCTTC	CASSLKQGGNYGYTF
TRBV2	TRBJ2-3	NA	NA	TGTGCCAGCAGTGAAAGGCTAGCGTTGACAGATACGCAGTATTTT	CASSERLALTDTQYF
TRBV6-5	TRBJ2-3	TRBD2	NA	TGTGCCAGCAGTTACTCTGGAGCGGGAGGGTCAGATACGCAGTATTTT	CASSYSGAGGSDTQYF
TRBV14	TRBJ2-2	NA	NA	TGTGCCAGCAGCCAAGTCGGTGCGGACACCGGGGAGCTGTTTTTT	CASSQVGADTGELFF
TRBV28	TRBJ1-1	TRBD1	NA	TGTGCCAGCAGTTCGTTAAAGGGGGCGCTGACTGAAGCTTTCTTT	CASSSLKGALTEAFF
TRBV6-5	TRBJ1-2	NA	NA	TGTGCCAGCAGACAACACCAGGGGAATGGCTACACCTTC	CASRQHQGNGYTF
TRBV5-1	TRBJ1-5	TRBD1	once	TGCGCCAGCAGCTTGACAGGGGATCAGCCCCAGCATTTT	CASSLTGDQPQHF
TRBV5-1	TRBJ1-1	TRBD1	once	TGCGCCAGCAGCTTGGGGACAGGGCGGAGGACTGAAGCTTTCTTT	CASSLGTGRRTEAFF
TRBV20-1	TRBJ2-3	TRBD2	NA	TGCAGTGCTAGTTTAGCGGGTAGGACAGATACGCAGTATTTT	CSASLAGRTDTQYF
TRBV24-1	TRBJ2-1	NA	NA	TGTGCCACCAGTGATCCGACCCATGGGGCCAATGAGCAGTTCTTC	CATSDPTHGANEQFF
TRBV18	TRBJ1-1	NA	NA	TGTGCCAGCTCACCATCCGACAGAGTTGAAGCTTTCTTT	CASSPSDRVEAFF
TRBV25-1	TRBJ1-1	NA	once	TGTGCCAGCAAGGGGGGGTGGAACACTGAAGCTTTCTTT	CASKGGWNTEAFF
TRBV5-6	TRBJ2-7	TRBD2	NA	TGTGCCAGCAGCCTACTAGCGGGAGGTCGGTACGAGCAGTACTTC	CASSLLAGGRYEQYF
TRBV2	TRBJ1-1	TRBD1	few	TGTGCCAGCAGGGCCCGACAGGGAGTGAACACTGAAGCTTTCTTT	CASRARQGVNTEAFF
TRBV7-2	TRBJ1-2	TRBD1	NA	TGTGCCAGCAGCTTGGGACAGGGGTCCTATGGCTACACCTTC	CASSLGQGSYGYTF
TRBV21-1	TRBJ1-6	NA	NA	TGTGCCAGCAGCAAAGAGCAAGACGGGAGCTATTCACCCCTCCACTTT	CASSKEQDGSYSPLHF
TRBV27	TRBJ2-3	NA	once	TGTGCCAGCAACCCCACAGGGTTGATATGGGCTAGCACAGATACGCAGTATTTT	CASNPTGLIWASTDTQYF
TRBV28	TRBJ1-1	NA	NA	TGTGCCAGCGGGATTAGGAGGGTGAGTGAAGCTTTCTTT	CASGIRRVSEAFF
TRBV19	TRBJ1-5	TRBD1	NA	TGTGCCAGTAGTGGGGTTGTGTGGTTGGACAGGGGTAATCAGCCCCAGCATTTT	CASSGVVWLDRGNQPQHF
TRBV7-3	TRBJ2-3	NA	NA	TGTGCCAGCAGCTCTCTTGCGGGAAGCACAGATACGCAGTATTTT	CASSSLAGSTDTQYF
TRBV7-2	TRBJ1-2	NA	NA	TGTGCCAGCAGCTTAGCCGTGGGCGCGGGCTATGGCTACACCTTC	CASSLAVGAGYGYTF
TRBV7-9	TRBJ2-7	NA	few	TGTGCCAGCAGCTTAGGGGACTTCGAGCAGTACTTC	CASSLGDFEQYF
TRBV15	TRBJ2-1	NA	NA	TGTGCCACCAGAGGCGGGAAGGATGAGCAGTTCTTC	CATRGGKDEQFF
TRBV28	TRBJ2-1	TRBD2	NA	TGTGCCAGTTCCTTAGGACCCCGACTAGCGGGAAAGGAGCAGTTCTTC	CASSLGPRLAGKEQFF
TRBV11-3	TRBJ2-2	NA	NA	TGTGCCAGCAGCCCGGAGGGAACCGGGGAGCTGTTTTTT	CASSPEGTGELFF
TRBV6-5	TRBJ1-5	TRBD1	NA	TGTGCCAGCAGCGTGGACAGGGGAAGGCAGCCCCAGCATTTT	CASSVDRGRQPQHF
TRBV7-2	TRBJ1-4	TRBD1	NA	TGTGCCAGCAGCCGGGACAGCCTCCGAACTAATGAAAAACTGTTTTTT	CASSRDSLRTNEKLFF
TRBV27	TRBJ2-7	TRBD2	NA	TGTGCCAGCAGCTATGGGGAGCGGGGGACCTACGAGCAGTACTTC	CASSYGERGTYEQYF
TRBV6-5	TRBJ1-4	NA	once	TGTGCCAGCAGCCGACTGGGAACTAATGAAAAACTGTTTTTT	CASSRLGTNEKLFF
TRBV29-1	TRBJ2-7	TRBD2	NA	TGCAGCGTTGAAGAGACTAGCGGGAGGAGGTCCGAGCAGTACTTC	CSVEETSGRRSEQYF
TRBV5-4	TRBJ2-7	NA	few	TGTGCCAGCCGTCGATCCGGGTCTACCTACGAGCAGTACTTC	CASRRSGSTYEQYF
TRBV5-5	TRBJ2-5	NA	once	TGTGCCAGCAGCGGACGAACAGGGATTTCTGGAGAGACCCAGTACTTC	CASSGRTGISGETQYF
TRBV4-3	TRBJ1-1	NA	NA	TGCGCCAGCAGCCAAGATAGGGGGGGTCTGGGTGAAGCTTTCTTT	CASSQDRGGLGEAFF
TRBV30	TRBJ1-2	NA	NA	TGTGCCTGGACCAGAGGACAGTATGGCTACACCTTC	CAWTRGQYGYTF
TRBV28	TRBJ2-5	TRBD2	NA	TGTGCCAGCAGTTTGTTGACTAGCGGGGTATTTCGGGTGACCCAGTACTTC	CASSLLTSGVFRVTQYF
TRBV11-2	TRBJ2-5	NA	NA	TGTGCCAGCAGCCCCCGAGGAGAGACCCAGTACTTC	CASSPRGETQYF
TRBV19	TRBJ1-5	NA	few	TGTGCCAGTAGTATCGGGGGCGGGGGATATCAGCCCCAGCATTTT	CASSIGGGGYQPQHF
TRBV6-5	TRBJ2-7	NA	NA	TGTGCCAGCAGGAGGGAAACGGGCGAGCAGTACTTC	CASRRETGEQYF
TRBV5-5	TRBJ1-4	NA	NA	TGTGCCAGCAGCCCCCGCGGGGAAAAACTGTTTTTT	CASSPRGEKLFF
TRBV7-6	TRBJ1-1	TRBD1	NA	TGTGCCAGCAGCGTACAGGGGGATCTAGGCACTGAAGCTTTCTTT	CASSVQGDLGTEAFF
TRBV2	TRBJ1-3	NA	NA	TGTGCCAGCAGTGGAGGGGGACCCGGCTCTGGAAACACCATATATTTT	CASSGGGPGSGNTIYF
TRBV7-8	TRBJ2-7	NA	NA	TGTGCCAGCAGCGGGGACATCTCCTACGAGCAGTACTTC	CASSGDISYEQYF
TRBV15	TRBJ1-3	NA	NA	TGTGCCACCAGCAGAGATAGAGGGTCTGGAAACACCATATATTTT	CATSRDRGSGNTIYF
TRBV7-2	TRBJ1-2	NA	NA	TGTGCCAGCAGCTCTTCAGGGTTTCGGGGCTACACCTTC	CASSSSGFRGYTF
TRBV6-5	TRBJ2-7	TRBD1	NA	TGTGCCAGCAGGGCCGCGGCAGGGGGTTTCGACGAGCAGTACTTC	CASRAAAGGFDEQYF
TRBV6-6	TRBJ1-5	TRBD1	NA	TGTGCCAGCAAGGGATATCGGACAGGGGTCAATCAGCCCCAGCATTTT	CASKGYRTGVNQPQHF
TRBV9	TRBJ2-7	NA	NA	TGTGCCAGCAGCGTAGCGGGGGAGACCTACGAGCAGTACTTC	CASSVAGETYEQYF